The 4 T cell receptor beta chains presented below share a single source sample, sequenced in a study of long-term antiretroviral therapy in people with HIV. This was the immunoSEQ v3.0 assay at survey level. Libraries were prepared by immunoSEQ multiplex PCR; TCRdb keeps only in-frame clonotypes and omits some of them. This table has around 25,000 clones, roughly 96% appearing once. The material was unsorted PBMCs, obtained less than 5 years after starting antiretroviral therapy. The receptors stem from a woman in her forties or fifties with HIV.

The V gene is TRBV7-9, the J gene TRBJ1-2; TRBD1 might be the D (6 bases). CDR1 and CDR2 from the germline V gene are SEHNR and FQNEAQ (reference sequence). The CDR3 has 14 residues. V dropped 1 base and J dropped 8 bases, with 14 bases sitting between them. The CDR3 loop reads CASSLGWGAGGYTF. In nucleotides, the CDR3 is TGTGCCAGCAGCTTAGGGTGGGGGGCAGGAGGCTACACCTTC.

The V and J genes are TRBV6-5 and TRBJ1-1; D gene unclear. Germline V gives CDR1 MNHEY, CDR2 SVGAGI. Deletions cut 4 bases from V and 1 base from J, with 10 bases between. This CDR3 has 14 residues. CDR3 residues: CASSLEGRNTEAFF. The DNA for the CDR3 is TGTGCCAGCAGTTTGGAAGGACGGAACACTGAAGCTTTCTTT.

V usage is TRBV29-1 and J usage is TRBJ2-7; 9 bases match TRBD1. Germline CDR1 reads SQVTM; CDR2 reads ANQGSEA. The CDR3 is made up of 13 amino acids. V shed 1 base, J shed 5 bases, and the junction held 3 bases outside the gene matches. CDR3 amino acids: CSVEGTGGDEQYF. The CDR3 DNA sequence: TGCAGCGTTGAAGGAACAGGGGGCGACGAGCAGTACTTC.

The chain combines TRBV18 with TRBJ2-7; 10 positions agree with TRBD2. CDR3 length: 15 amino acids. With 4 bases clipped from V and 2 bases from J, the junction kept 5 bases outside the gene matches. Germline values: CDR1 KGHSH, CDR2 LQKENI. CDR3 DNA: TGTGCCAGCTCACAAGGACTAGCGGCGGCCTACGAGCAGTACTTC. Protein product: CASSQGLAAAYEQYF.